This T cell receptor beta chain emerged from a study of T cell repertoires in cytomegalovirus infection. TCRdb processed the reads anew with MiXCR; each CDR3 protein has one entry. This sample has approximately 70,000 distinct CDR3 sequences, with about 20% found just once. The germline V gene encodes CDR1 SGHTA and CDR2 FQGTGA. The length of the CDR3 is 14 residues. Losses at the gene ends were 6 bases for V and 6 bases for J; bases not matched to a gene: 7. A note on this clonotype: Its antigen remains unidentified.

Overall study findings and caveats: HLA-C-restricted CMV-specific TCR beta clonotypes prevailed in the ex vivo response.

The TCR comes from a human donor in good health (CMV status not recorded). Some clones in this sample may be carry-over from other donors' samples. J is TRBJ2-3 and V is TRBV7-3, with TRBD1 identical over 9 bases. The specimen was CD8+ T cells from cultured PBMCs, collected from culture after CMV antigen stimulation. CDR3 nucleotide sequence: TGTGCCAGCAGTCCCGGACAGGGGAGCGATACGCAGTATTTT. It encodes CASSPGQGSDTQYF.